This passage covers 2 T cell receptor beta chains from one sample sequenced in a study of T-cell memory formation after mild COVID-19. TCRdb independently ran MiXCR on the 5' RACE reads; one entry per CDR3 protein. This table holds 240,000 or so distinct CDR3 sequences, roughly a tenth found once. The sample was PBMCs or a T cell subset sorted from them (not recorded which). The receptor source for this set is a man younger than 30 who had mild COVID-19 (a few samples of this study predate the infection). Cell type and time point are not known.

This clonotype has only a few counts. The chain links TRBV7-2 to TRBJ1-3; no clear D gene. CDR3 length: 11 residues. The germline CDR1 and CDR2 sequences are SGHTA and FQGNSA. The V end was cut by 8 bases, the J end by 8 bases, with 10 bases between. CDR3 amino acids: CASGPSDTIYF. DNA for the CDR3: TGTGCCAGCGGTCCCTCGGACACCATATATTTT.

This clonotype appeared a few times. The chain couples TRBV2 to TRBJ2-7; the D gene is possibly TRBD2 (5 bases). The germline gives CDR1 SNHLY, CDR2 FYNNEI. V was trimmed by 8 bases and J by 4 bases, leaving 9 bases between them. CDR3 length: 11 residues. CDR3 in amino acids: CASGLAYEQYV. CDR3 bases: TGTGCCAGCGGGCTAGCTTACGAGCAGTACGTC.